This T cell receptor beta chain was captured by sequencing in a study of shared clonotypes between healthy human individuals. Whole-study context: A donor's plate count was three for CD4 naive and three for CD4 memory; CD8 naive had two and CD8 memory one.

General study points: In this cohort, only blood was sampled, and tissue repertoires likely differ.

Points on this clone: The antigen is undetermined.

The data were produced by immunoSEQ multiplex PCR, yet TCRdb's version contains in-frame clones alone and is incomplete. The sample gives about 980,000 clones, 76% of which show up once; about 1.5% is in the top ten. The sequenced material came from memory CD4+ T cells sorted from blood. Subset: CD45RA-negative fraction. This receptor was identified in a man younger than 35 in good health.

The DNA for the CDR3 is TGTGCCAGCGGGCCCTTTAGGACAGGACAAGAGACCCAGTACTTC. Translation gives CASGPFRTGQETQYF. This sequence joins TRBV6-1 and TRBJ2-5; TRBD1 aligns across 7 bases. Losses at the gene ends were 8 bases for V and 2 bases for J; bases not matched to a gene: 11. Germline V CDR1 and CDR2: MNHNS, SASEGT. The length of the CDR3 is 15 residues.